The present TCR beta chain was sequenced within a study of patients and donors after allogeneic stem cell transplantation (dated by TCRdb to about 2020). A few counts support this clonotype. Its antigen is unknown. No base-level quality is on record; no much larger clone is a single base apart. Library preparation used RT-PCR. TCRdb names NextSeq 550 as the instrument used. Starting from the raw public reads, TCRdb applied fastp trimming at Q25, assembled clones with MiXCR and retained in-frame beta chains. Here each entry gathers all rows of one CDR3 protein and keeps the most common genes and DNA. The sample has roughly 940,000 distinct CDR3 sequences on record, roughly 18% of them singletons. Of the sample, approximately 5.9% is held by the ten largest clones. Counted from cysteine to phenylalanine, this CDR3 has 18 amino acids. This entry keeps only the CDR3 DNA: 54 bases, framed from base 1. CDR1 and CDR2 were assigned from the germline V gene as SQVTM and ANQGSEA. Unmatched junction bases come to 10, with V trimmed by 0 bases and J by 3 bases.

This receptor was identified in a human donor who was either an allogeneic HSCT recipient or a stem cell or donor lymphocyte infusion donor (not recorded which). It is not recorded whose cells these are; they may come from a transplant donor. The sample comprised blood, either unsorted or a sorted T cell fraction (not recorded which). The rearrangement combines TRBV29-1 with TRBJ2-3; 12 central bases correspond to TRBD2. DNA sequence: TGCAGCGTTGAAGACCGTATGACTAGCGGGAGAGGGACAGATACGCAGTATTTT. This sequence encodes CSVEDRMTSGRGTDTQYF.